A single sample is the source of the 3 T cell receptor beta chains below, sequenced in a study of early T cells in non-severe SARS-CoV-2 infection. TCRdb passed the 5' RACE reads through MiXCR, listing each CDR3 protein once. The sample lists around 70,000 distinct CDR3 sequences; around 16% were seen once. Sequenced sample: whole blood. The receptors were gathered from an adult who was a healthcare worker with PCR-confirmed SARS-CoV-2 infection or an uninfected control (not recorded which).

This sequence joins TRBV5-8 and TRBJ1-1; D is ambiguous. The germline CDR1 and CDR2 sequences are SGHTS and YDEGEE. CDR3 length equals 12 residues. The V end lost 6 bases, the J end lost 4 bases, and 10 bases lay between the germline ends. For the CDR3, the DNA is TGTGCCAGCATCGGGGAGCTCACTGAAGCTTTCTTT. Residues: CASIGELTEAFF.

The gene calls are TRBV28 and TRBJ2-7, with D perhaps TRBD2 (6 bases). The CDR3 extends over 14 amino acids. Germline loops: CDR1 MDHEN, CDR2 SYDVKM. Trimming pared 7 bases from V and 4 bases from J, leaving 17 bases between. The CDR3 sequence: CASTVGGLPYEQYF. In DNA form, the CDR3 reads TGTGCCAGCACCGTGGGGGGTCTACCTTACGAGCAGTACTTC. Using reference TRBV28 and TRBJ2-7 for the parts outside the CDR3, the full variable domain is DVKVTQSSRYLVKRTGEKVFLECVQDMDHENMFWYRQDPGLGLRLIYFSYDVKMKEKGDIPEGYSVSREKKERFSLILESASTNQTSMYLCASTVGGLPYEQYFGPGTRLTVT.

Details on this clonotype: It may be a read error: a sequence one base away is much more abundant. The chain recombines TRBV28 with TRBJ2-6, with no clear D. The CDR3 is made up of 13 amino acids. Trimming removed 8 bases at V and 8 bases at J, with 13 bases between. Germline values: CDR1 MDHEN, CDR2 SYDVKM. The CDR3 sequence is CASSQLVTNVLTF. The CDR3 DNA sequence: TGTGCCAGCTCTCAGCTTGTCACCAACGTCCTGACTTTC.